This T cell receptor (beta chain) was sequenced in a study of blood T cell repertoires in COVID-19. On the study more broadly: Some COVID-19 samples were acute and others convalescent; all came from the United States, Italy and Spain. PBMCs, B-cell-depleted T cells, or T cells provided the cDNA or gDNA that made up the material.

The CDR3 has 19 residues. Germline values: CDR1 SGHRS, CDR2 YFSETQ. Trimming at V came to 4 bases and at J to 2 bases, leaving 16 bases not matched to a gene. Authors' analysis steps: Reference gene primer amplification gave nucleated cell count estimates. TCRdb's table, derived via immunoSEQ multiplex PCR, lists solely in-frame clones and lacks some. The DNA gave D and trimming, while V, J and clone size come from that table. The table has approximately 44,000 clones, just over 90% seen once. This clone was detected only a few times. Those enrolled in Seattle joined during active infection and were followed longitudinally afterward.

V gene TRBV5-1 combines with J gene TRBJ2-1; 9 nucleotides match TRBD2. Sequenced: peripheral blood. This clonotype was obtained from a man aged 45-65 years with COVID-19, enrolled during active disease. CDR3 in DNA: TGCGCCAGCAGCCCGGGTCTGGGCGGGAGGGGCCTAACCTACAATGAGCAGTTCTTC. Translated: CASSPGLGGRGLTYNEQFF. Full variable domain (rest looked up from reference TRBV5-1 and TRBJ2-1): KAGVTQTPRYLIKTRGQQVTLSCSPISGHRSVSWYQQTPGQGLQFLFEYFSETQRNKGNFPGRFSGRQFSNSRSEMNVSTLELGDSALYLCASSPGLGGRGLTYNEQFFGPGTRLTVL.